These T cell receptor beta chains were read from a single sample in a study of human T cells and chemical hapten exposure. From the RACE reads, TCRdb called clonotypes with MiXCR, one entry per CDR3 protein. The sample shows a few hundred thousand distinct CDR3 sequences, about 6.9% of them seen only once. Specimen: whole blood, collected in connection with sensitization to the hapten diphenylcyclopropenone (DPC). Source of these receptors: a woman aged 18-35 years with alopecia areata. Some clones in this sample may be carry-over from other donors' samples. Both conserved end residues are part of each CDR3. A D gene is named only where the DNA matches it firmly. Clone size appears in some rows only: once, few, many, or a class for an expanded clone.

V	J	size	D	CDR3	DNA
TRBV28	TRBJ2-7	many	NA	CASSLRDYEQYF	TGTGCCAGCAGTTTAAGGGACTACGAGCAGTACTTC
TRBV29-1	TRBJ1-1	many	TRBD1	CSVWDRGMNTEAFF	TGCAGCGTGTGGGACAGGGGTATGAACACTGAAGCTTTCTTT
TRBV29-1	TRBJ2-5	many	NA	CSVESGEAIGETQYF	TGCAGCGTTGAATCCGGGGAGGCGATAGGAGAGACCCAGTACTTC
TRBV20-1	TRBJ1-1	few	NA	CSAVPGFTEAFF	TGCAGTGCTGTCCCGGGTTTCACTGAAGCTTTCTTT
TRBV11-2	TRBJ2-3	few	NA	CASSAFRGFATKWDTQYF	TGTGCCAGCAGTGCCTTCCGAGGGTTCGCTACTAAATGGGATACGCAGTATTTT
TRBV29-1	TRBJ2-2	NA	NA	CSVEMNTGELFF	TGCAGCGTTGAAATGAACACCGGGGAGCTGTTTTTT
TRBV9	TRBJ1-5	many	NA	CASSVGGRQPQHF	TGTGCCAGCAGCGTAGGTGGGCGGCAGCCCCAGCATTTT
TRBV6-1	TRBJ1-1	few	NA	CASSEHGNSEAFF	TGTGCCAGCAGTGAACATGGTAACTCTGAAGCTTTCTTT
TRBV7-9	TRBJ2-4	few	NA	CASSPVRGRDDKNIQYF	TGTGCCAGCAGCCCGGTTAGGGGACGAGATGACAAAAACATTCAGTACTTC
TRBV7-2	TRBJ2-6	few	NA	CASRNSGGANVLTF	TGTGCCAGCAGAAACTCCGGAGGGGCCAACGTCCTGACTTTC
TRBV3-1	TRBJ2-1	NA	NA	CASSPPKGAPNEQFF	TGTGCCAGCAGCCCTCCCAAAGGGGCGCCGAATGAGCAGTTCTTC
TRBV3-1	TRBJ2-5	many	NA	CASSQVAKAPQETQYF	TGTGCCAGCAGCCAAGTGGCAAAGGCTCCCCAAGAGACCCAGTACTTC
TRBV7-2	TRBJ2-3	NA	TRBD2	CASSSSGGEIDTQYF	TGTGCCAGCAGCTCTAGCGGGGGGGAGATAGATACGCAGTATTTT
TRBV6-5	TRBJ2-7	many	TRBD1	CASSGQGGIYEQYF	TGTGCCAGCAGTGGACAGGGAGGCATCTACGAGCAGTACTTC
TRBV6-5	TRBJ1-3	few	TRBD1	CASSYLAGTGGLSGNTIYF	TGTGCCAGCAGTTACTTGGCCGGGACAGGGGGTCTCTCTGGAAACACCATATATTTT
TRBV24-1	TRBJ2-2	NA	NA	CATSVRVRGELFF	TGTGCCACCAGTGTAAGGGTCCGCGGGGAGCTGTTTTTT
TRBV6-5	TRBJ2-7	many	NA	CASSLDILYEQYF	TGTGCCAGCAGTTTGGACATTCTCTACGAGCAGTACTTC
TRBV6-2/TRBV6-3	TRBJ2-7	NA	NA	CASSYPGGGYEQYF	TGTGCCAGCAGTTATCCAGGGGGAGGTTACGAGCAGTACTTC
TRBV5-1	TRBJ1-1	NA	NA	CASSLGPDSLKTEAFF	TGCGCCAGCAGCTTGGGACCGGACAGCTTGAAGACTGAAGCTTTCTTT
TRBV4-3	TRBJ1-5	many	NA	CASSQDVVGGNQPQHF	TGCGCCAGCAGCCAAGATGTGGTGGGTGGCAATCAGCCCCAGCATTTT
TRBV12-3/TRBV12-4	TRBJ1-1	many	NA	CASSLWTENTEAFF	TGTGCCAGCAGTTTGTGGACGGAGAACACTGAAGCTTTCTTT
TRBV4-1	TRBJ2-1	few	TRBD2	CASSLLAGGLPSGNEQFF	TGCGCCAGCAGCTTACTAGCGGGGGGGCTTCCCAGCGGCAATGAGCAGTTCTTC
TRBV7-3	TRBJ2-7	NA	TRBD2	CASSPYAIAGGYYEQYF	TGTGCCAGCAGCCCTTATGCGATAGCGGGGGGATACTACGAGCAGTACTTC
TRBV5-6	TRBJ2-3	NA	NA	CASSLPGTPSTDTQYF	TGTGCCAGCAGCCTACCCGGGACACCAAGCACAGATACGCAGTATTTT
TRBV20-1	TRBJ2-1	many	NA	CSARAASSYNEQFF	TGCAGTGCTAGAGCGGCTAGTTCCTACAATGAGCAGTTCTTC
TRBV4-1	TRBJ1-6	few	NA	CASSQGGGGYSPLHF	TGCGCCAGCAGCCAAGGCGGAGGGGGATATTCACCCCTCCACTTT